This T cell receptor beta chain was sequenced for a study of T cells after yellow fever vaccination. Regarding the study as a whole: The secondary T-cell response peaked on day 5, not day 15, but was weaker. Abundant clonotypes from the bulk population could contaminate FACS-sorted repertoires.

TCRdb fed the 5' RACE reads into MiXCR, producing one record per CDR3 protein. The sample carries 120,000 or so distinct CDR3 sequences, approximately 7.1% recorded once. Germline V gene sequence: CDR1 LGHDT, CDR2 YNNKEL (reference sequence). The CDR3 is 16 residues long. With V trimmed by 0 bases and J by 5 bases, 6 bases remained unmatched. This clonotype was counted ten times or more. Its antigen is as yet unknown. This receptor was taken from a man aged 18 to 29 who received the YFV17D yellow fever vaccine. The chain links TRBV3-1 to TRBJ2-1; 8 bases are shared with TRBD1. Source: CD4+ T cells sorted from PBMCs, taken approximately 40 days after the first yellow fever vaccination. The DNA for the CDR3 is TGTGCCAGCAGCCAAGATTTGGGACAGGTGGACAATGAGCAGTTCTTC. This gives the protein CASSQDLGQVDNEQFF.